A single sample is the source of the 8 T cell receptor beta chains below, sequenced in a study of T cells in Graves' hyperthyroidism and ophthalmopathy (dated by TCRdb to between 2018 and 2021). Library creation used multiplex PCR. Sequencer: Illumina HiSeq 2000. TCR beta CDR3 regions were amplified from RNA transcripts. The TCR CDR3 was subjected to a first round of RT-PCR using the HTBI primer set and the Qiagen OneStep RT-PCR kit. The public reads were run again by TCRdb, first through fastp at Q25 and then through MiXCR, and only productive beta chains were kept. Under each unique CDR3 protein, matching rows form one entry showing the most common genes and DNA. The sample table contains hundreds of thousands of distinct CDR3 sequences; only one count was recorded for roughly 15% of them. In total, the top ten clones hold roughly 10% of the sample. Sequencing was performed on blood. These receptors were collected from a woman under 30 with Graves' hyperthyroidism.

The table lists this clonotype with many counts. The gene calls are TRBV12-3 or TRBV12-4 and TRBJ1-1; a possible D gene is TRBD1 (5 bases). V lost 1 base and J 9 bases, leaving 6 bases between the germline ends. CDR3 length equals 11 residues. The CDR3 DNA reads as TGTGCCAGCAGTTTAGGGGGGAAAGCTTTCTTT. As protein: CASSLGGKAFF.

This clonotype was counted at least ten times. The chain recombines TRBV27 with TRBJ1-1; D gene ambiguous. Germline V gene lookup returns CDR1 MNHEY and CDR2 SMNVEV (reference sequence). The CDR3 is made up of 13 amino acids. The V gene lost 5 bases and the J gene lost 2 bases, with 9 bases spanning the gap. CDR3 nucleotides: TGTGCCAGCAGTATCGATAAAAACACTGAAGCTTTCTTT. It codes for CASSIDKNTEAFF.

The CDR3 here is CASSLKPSGSQETQYF. CDR3 nucleotide sequence: TGTGCCAGCAGCTTAAAACCTAGCGGGAGTCAAGAGACCCAGTACTTC. This chain joins TRBV7-9 and TRBJ2-5; 10 bases match TRBD2. In germline, CDR1 is SEHNR, CDR2 FQNEAQ (reference sequence). CDR3 length: 16 amino acids. J gave up 2 bases and V 2 bases, and 5 bases lay outside the gene matches.

For the CDR3, the DNA is TGTGCCAGCAGTCCCCAGACTTGGGCCGGGGAGCTGTTTTTT. Protein: CASSPQTWAGELFF. The J gene is TRBJ2-2, the V gene TRBV2, with no clear D. Trimming shortened V by 5 bases and J by 6 bases, and 13 bases separated the two germline ends. Looked up from germline, CDR1 is SNHLY and CDR2 is FYNNEI. CDR3 length: 14 residues.

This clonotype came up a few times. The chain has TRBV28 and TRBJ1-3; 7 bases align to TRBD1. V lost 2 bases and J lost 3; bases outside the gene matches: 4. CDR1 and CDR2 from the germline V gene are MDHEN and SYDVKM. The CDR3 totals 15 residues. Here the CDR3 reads CASSLAGTDGNTIYF. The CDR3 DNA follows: TGTGCCAGCAGTTTAGCTGGGACAGATGGAAACACCATATATTTT.

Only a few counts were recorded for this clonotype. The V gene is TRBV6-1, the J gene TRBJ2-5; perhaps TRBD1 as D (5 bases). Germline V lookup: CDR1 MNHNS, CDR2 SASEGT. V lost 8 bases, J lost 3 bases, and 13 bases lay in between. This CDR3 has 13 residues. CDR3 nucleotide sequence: TGTGCCAGCGGGGCGGCGTCCAAAGAGACCCAGTACTTC. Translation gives CASGAASKETQYF.

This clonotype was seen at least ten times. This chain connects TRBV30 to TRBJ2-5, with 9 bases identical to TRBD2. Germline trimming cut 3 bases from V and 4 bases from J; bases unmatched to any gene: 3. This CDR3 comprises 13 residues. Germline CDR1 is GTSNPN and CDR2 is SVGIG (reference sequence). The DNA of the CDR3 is TGTGCCTGGAGACGAGCGGGGGGAGAGACCCAGTACTTC. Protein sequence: CAWRRAGGETQYF.

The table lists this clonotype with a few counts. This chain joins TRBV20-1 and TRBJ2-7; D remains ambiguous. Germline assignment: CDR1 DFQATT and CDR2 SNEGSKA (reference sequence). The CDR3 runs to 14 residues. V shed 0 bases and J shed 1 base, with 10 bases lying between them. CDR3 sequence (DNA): TGCAGTGCTAGAGATATCGGGCTATCCTACGAGCAGTACTTC. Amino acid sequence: CSARDIGLSYEQYF.